These 10 T cell receptor beta chains originate from one sample sequenced in a study of T cell repertoires in cytomegalovirus infection. Their antigens are not known. TCRdb independently ran MiXCR on the reads; one entry per CDR3 protein. Of approximately 120,000 distinct CDR3 sequences in the sample, more than 30% are singletons; the top ten hold roughly 50%. This specimen was CD8+ T cells from cultured PBMCs, taken from culture after CMV antigen stimulation. These receptors were taken from a human donor in good health (CMV status not recorded). Some clones in this sample may be carry-over from other donors' samples.

V and J are TRBV7-9 and TRBJ2-3, with D possibly TRBD2 on 6 matching bases. The germline V gene encodes CDR1 SEHNR and CDR2 FQNEAQ (reference sequence). V lost 2 bases and J 5 bases, leaving 14 bases between the germline ends. The CDR3 is made up of 15 amino acids. The CDR3 region has the DNA TGTGCCAGCAGCTTACGGCCGGACGGGAGAGATACGCAGTATTTT. Encoded protein: CASSLRPDGRDTQYF.

This clonotype came up a few times. This rearrangement joins TRBV11-2 to TRBJ2-3, with TRBD2 matching over 10 bases. The CDR3 contains 19 residues. The V and J ends lost 5 bases and 0 bases, in that order; junction bases with no gene match: 14. Germline-derived CDR1 and CDR2 are SGHAT and FQNNGV. The CDR3 nucleotides are TGTGCCAGCAGCATGCCCCGAAGCGGGGGGGCCTCAAGCACAGATACGCAGTATTTT. It yields the protein CASSMPRSGGASSTDTQYF.

This clonotype has at least ten counts. The chain combines TRBV12-3 or TRBV12-4 with TRBJ1-2, with D possibly TRBD1 on 6 matching bases. Trimming pared 3 bases from V and 7 bases from J, leaving 18 bases between. CDR3 length equals 15 residues. The CDR3 DNA sequence: TGTGCCAGCAGTTTTTCTGGCAGGGGAGTGAGTGGCTACACCTTC. Its protein is CASSFSGRGVSGYTF.

This clonotype was detected many times. V usage is TRBV7-8 and J usage is TRBJ2-1; D gene unclear. Trimming left V 4 bases short and J 2 bases short, with 18 bases between. Germline V gene lookup returns CDR1 SGHVS and CDR2 FQNEAQ. This CDR3 spans 17 amino acids. CDR3 sequence: CASSSPWAELTYNEQFF. CDR3 bases: TGTGCCAGCAGCTCCCCGTGGGCTGAACTTACCTACAATGAGCAGTTCTTC.

The chain couples TRBV7-2 to TRBJ1-1, with TRBD1 matching over 9 bases. Germline V lookup: CDR1 SGHTA, CDR2 FQGNSA. After removal of 1 base from V and 6 bases from J, the junction contained 12 bases not matched to a gene. The CDR3 length is 17 residues. The CDR3 bases are TGTGCCAGCAGCTTAGTTCCCCCGGGACAGGGTATCGCTGAAGCTTTCTTT. Translation: CASSLVPPGQGIAEAFF.

This clonotype was counted between two and nine times. The gene calls are TRBV7-9 and TRBJ1-2; tentatively, D is TRBD1 (5 bases). The CDR3 spans 12 residues. Germline V gene sequence: CDR1 SEHNR, CDR2 FQNEAQ (reference sequence). V was pared by 5 bases and J by 4 bases, with 8 bases between. The DNA for the CDR3 is TGTGCCAGCAGCGGGGCGCGCTATGGCTACACCTTC. This sequence encodes CASSGARYGYTF.

This clonotype was recorded at least ten times. The chain has TRBV7-6 and TRBJ2-2; perhaps TRBD2 as D (6 bases). The V end lost 5 bases, the J end lost 3 bases, and 16 bases lay between the germline ends. Per germline, CDR1 SGHVS and CDR2 FNYEAQ. The CDR3 consists of 16 residues. In DNA, the CDR3 is TGTGCCAGCAGCAAAAGGGCTAGCGAGGACACCGGGGAGCTGTTTTTT. Protein sequence: CASSKRASEDTGELFF.

The table lists this clonotype with a few counts. J is TRBJ2-1 and V is TRBV10-3; 9 positions match TRBD2. Germline lookup yields CDR1 ENHRY and CDR2 SYGVKD. The CDR3 sequence is 14 residues long. Losses at the gene ends were 3 bases for V and 7 bases for J; bases not matched to a gene: 4. The CDR3: CAISEGTSSNEQFF. The CDR3 nucleotides are TGTGCCATCAGTGAAGGGACTAGCAGTAATGAGCAGTTCTTC.

The rearrangement joins TRBV20-1 to TRBJ2-3; 11 bases line up with TRBD2. V trimming: 0 bases; J trimming: 1 base; junction bases outside the gene matches: 0. CDR1 is DFQATT, CDR2 SNEGSKA, per germline (reference sequence). The CDR3 loop spans 15 amino acids. CDR3 sequence (DNA): TGCAGTGCTAGAGAGACTAGCGGGGGCACAGATACGCAGTATTTT. It specifies CSARETSGGTDTQYF.

The chain carries TRBV19 and TRBJ1-1; no clear D. The CDR3 is 13 amino acids. Deletions cut 6 bases from V and 0 bases from J, with 8 bases between. CDR1 and CDR2 from the germline V gene are LNHDA and SQIVND (reference sequence). The CDR3, as DNA: TGTGCCAGTAGGTCAGTAATGAACACTGAAGCTTTCTTT. Amino acids: CASRSVMNTEAFF.